In its sample, the clone carrying this T cell receptor (beta chain) was seen many times. Its matching antigen is unknown. This sample is drawn from a study of regulatory T cells in long-lasting Graves disease. Time point given: newly diagnosed GD, antithyroid drugs for less than 3 months. Making the TCR library involved RNA that had been extracted from PBMCs. Points from the study as a whole: Researchers reported studying only peripheral blood, not thyroid tissue. A reduction in accuracy may have resulted from the small sample size. Persistent Graves' disease cases displayed lower TCR diversity than newly diagnosed ones. Comparison showed that persistent patients shared more public clonotypes (about 2,700) than new patients (966).

Arm-PCR with iRepertoire HTBI primers amplified the CDR3 regions for these TCR beta libraries. TCRdb redid the calling of the multiplex PCR reads with MiXCR, one entry per CDR3 protein. The sample consists of under 300,000 distinct CDR3 sequences, roughly 18% of them appearing once. The sequence came from a female donor with Graves disease. The sample consisted of peripheral blood mononuclear cells (PBMCs), taken at new diagnosis, from a patient treated with antithyroid drugs.

The chain's CDR3 is CASSLGLAVETGELFF. The CDR3 DNA reads as TGTGCCAGCAGCTTGGGACTAGCGGTCGAAACCGGGGAGCTGTTTTTT. V usage is TRBV7-2 and J usage is TRBJ2-2; 11 bases match TRBD2. The germline gives CDR1 SGHTA, CDR2 FQGNSA. The CDR3 length is 16 residues. Losses at the gene ends were 3 bases for V and 5 bases for J; bases not matched to a gene: 5.